This T cell receptor (beta chain) was sequenced during a study of CD8+ T cells in alopecia areata. V trimming: 2 bases; J trimming: 4 bases; junction bases outside the gene matches: 8. The germline CDR1 and CDR2 sequences are SGHTA and FQGTGA. CDR3 size: 16 residues. Extracted from the samples, RNA was reverse transcribed into cDNA to serve as the sequencing template. Measured with immunoSEQ multiplex PCR; TCRdb has only the in-frame clones, and not every one. The sample holds 150,000 to 200,000 clones, roughly 60% seen once. Described treatment: oral pan-JAK inhibitor, 5-10 mg twice daily. The sequence was obtained from a human donor with alopecia areata. The sequencing used CD4+ T cells sorted from blood, collected at week 24, from a patient treated with tofacitinib. The rearrangement joins TRBV7-3 to TRBJ2-1; 7 nucleotides match TRBD2. In nucleotides, the CDR3 is TGTGCCAGCAGCTTAGAAAGGACTAGTCTATACAATGAGCAGTTCTTC. It specifies CASSLERTSLYNEQFF.